These T cell receptor beta chains were read from a single sample in a study of cytomegalovirus exposure and HLA in healthy donors. Sequencing used immunoSEQ multiplex PCR; TCRdb keeps in-frame clones, though not all of them. The sample shows approximately 160,000 clones, 65% to 85% of them seen only once. The material sequenced was PBMCs. The source of these receptors is a woman aged 40 to 55 in good health and CMV-seropositive. CDR3s include the opening cysteine and the closing phenylalanine or tryptophan. D genes are given only for firm matches. Size values are once, few and many counts, or a class for expanded clones, and some rows have none.

V: TRBV5-1
J: TRBJ2-7
size: -
D: TRBD2
DNA: TGCGCCAGCAGCTTGGCTAGCGGGAGTTACGAGCAGTACTTC
CDR3: CASSLASGSYEQYF

V: TRBV5-1
J: TRBJ2-1
size: once
D: TRBD1
DNA: TGCGCCAGCAGCGACGCACAGGGGGCCAATGAGCAGTTCTTC
CDR3: CASSDAQGANEQFF

V: TRBV28
J: TRBJ1-2
size: -
D: TRBD1
DNA: TGTGCCAGCAGTACCAATACAGGGGCTAACTATGGCTACACCTTC
CDR3: CASSTNTGANYGYTF

V: TRBV2
J: TRBJ2-1
size: -
D: -
DNA: TGTGCCAGCAGTTTACACCCCTACAATGAGCAGTTCTTC
CDR3: CASSLHPYNEQFF

V: TRBV11-3
J: TRBJ1-2
size: -
D: -
DNA: TGTGCCAGCAGCCCCGCCGTGGCCAGGGGTGGCTACACCTTC
CDR3: CASSPAVARGGYTF

V: TRBV5-1
J: TRBJ2-5
size: -
D: TRBD1
DNA: TGCGCCAGCAGCGGAGGACAGGTTAAAGAGACCCAGTACTTC
CDR3: CASSGGQVKETQYF

V: TRBV5-4
J: TRBJ2-1
size: -
D: -
DNA: TGTGCCAGCAGCTTGGACGGCTACAATGAGCAGTTCTTC
CDR3: CASSLDGYNEQFF

V: TRBV28
J: TRBJ1-2
size: -
D: -
DNA: TGTGCCAGCAGTCTGGGGGGATATGGCTACACCTTC
CDR3: CASSLGGYGYTF

V: TRBV6-5
J: TRBJ2-1
size: -
D: -
DNA: TGTGCCAGCAGTCAAACCGGGACAAACAATGAGCAGTTCTTC
CDR3: CASSQTGTNNEQFF

V: TRBV21-1
J: TRBJ1-5
size: few
D: -
DNA: TGTGCCAGCAGCTCAAAGTCTTCCGGGACAGGAGATAGCAATCAGCCCCAGCATTTT
CDR3: CASSSKSSGTGDSNQPQHF

V: TRBV6-5
J: TRBJ1-1
size: -
D: -
DNA: TGTGCCAGCAGTTACAGTGAGGGATTCACTGAAGCTTTCTTT
CDR3: CASSYSEGFTEAFF

V: TRBV7-6
J: TRBJ1-1
size: -
D: TRBD1
DNA: TGTGCCAGCAGCCTTCAGGGGGGCACTGAAGCTTTCTTT
CDR3: CASSLQGGTEAFF

V: TRBV12-5
J: TRBJ2-1
size: -
D: TRBD1
DNA: TGTGCTAGTGGCCACGGACAGGGGGTGAACAATGAGCAGTTCTTC
CDR3: CASGHGQGVNNEQFF

V: TRBV19
J: TRBJ2-7
size: -
D: -
DNA: TGTGCCAGTAGTATCCAGGGTGACCCAACCTACGAGCAGTACTTC
CDR3: CASSIQGDPTYEQYF

V: TRBV6-6
J: TRBJ1-3
size: -
D: -
DNA: TGTGCCAGCGGTCGGGGTACCGGAAACACCACATATTTT
CDR3: CASGRGTGNTTYF

V: TRBV20-1
J: TRBJ1-1
size: -
D: -
DNA: TGCAGTGCTATAAATAGGGGTGAAGCTTTCTTT
CDR3: CSAINRGEAFF